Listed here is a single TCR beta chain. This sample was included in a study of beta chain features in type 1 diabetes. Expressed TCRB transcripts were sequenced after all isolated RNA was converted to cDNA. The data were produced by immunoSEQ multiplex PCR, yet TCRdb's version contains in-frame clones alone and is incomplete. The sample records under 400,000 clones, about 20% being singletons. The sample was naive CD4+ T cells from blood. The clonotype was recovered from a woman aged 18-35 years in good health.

As DNA, the CDR3 is TGTGCCAGCAGCATCACAGCAACAGATACGCAGTATTTT. Protein product: CASSITATDTQYF. J is TRBJ2-3 and V is TRBV25-1; D remains unclear. This CDR3 spans 13 amino acids. CDR1 and CDR2 from the germline V gene are MGHDK and SYGVNS. V lost 6 bases and J lost 3, with 10 bases in between.